These T cell receptor beta chains were read from a single sample in a study of Graves' ophthalmopathy and Graves' hyperthyroidism. TCRdb recomputed calls from the multiplex PCR reads with MiXCR, one row per CDR3 protein. The sample lists 150,000 to 200,000 distinct CDR3 sequences, just under 40% occurring once. What was sequenced was peripheral blood. Source of these receptors: a man between 25 and 39 years old with Graves' ophthalmopathy. CDR3s include the opening cysteine and the closing phenylalanine or tryptophan. The D gene is left open where the match is weak. Clone size appears in some rows only: once, few, many, or a class for an expanded clone.

>TRBJ2-2|TRBV12-3/TRBV12-4|many|-
CASTTTGELFF
TGTGCCAGCACTACCACCGGGGAGCTGTTTTTT
>TRBJ2-7|TRBV2|many|TRBD2
CASSELDRGLVSYEQYF
TGTGCCAGCAGTGAATTGGATCGGGGACTAGTGAGTTACGAGCAGTACTTC
>TRBJ2-7|TRBV4-1|many|-
CASSQGRVAPGYEQYF
TGCGCCAGCAGCCAAGGCAGGGTTGCGCCGGGCTACGAGCAGTACTTC
>TRBJ1-1|TRBV12-3/TRBV12-4|-|-
CASSADHAGTEAFF
TGTGCCAGCAGTGCCGATCACGCGGGAACTGAAGCTTTCTTT
>TRBJ1-5|TRBV6-2/TRBV6-3|-|-
CASSYGGGEPSNQPQHF
TGTGCCAGCAGTTACGGTGGAGGGGAGCCGAGCAATCAGCCCCAGCATTTT
>TRBJ1-2|TRBV28|many|-
CASSLLTGGYGYTF
TGTGCCAGCAGTCTATTAACGGGAGGCTATGGCTACACCTTC
>TRBJ1-5|TRBV28|-|TRBD1
CASSDRVDQPQHF
TGTGCCAGCAGTGACAGGGTTGATCAGCCCCAGCATTTT
>TRBJ2-7|TRBV9|-|TRBD2
CASSVGGLAGNEQYF
TGTGCCAGCAGCGTAGGTGGTCTAGCGGGGAACGAGCAGTACTTC
>TRBJ1-2|TRBV6-1|-|TRBD1
CASTKLIQDRDGYTF
TGTGCCAGCACCAAACTGATCCAGGACAGGGATGGCTACACCTTC
>TRBJ1-1|TRBV30|-|-
CAWSARAEAFF
TGTGCCTGGAGTGCAAGGGCTGAAGCTTTCTTT
>TRBJ2-7|TRBV30|many|TRBD2
CAWRATSGITYEQYF
TGTGCCTGGAGGGCTACTAGCGGGATTACCTACGAGCAGTACTTC
>TRBJ1-5|TRBV28|-|-
CASSTRGNNQPQHF
TGTGCCAGCAGTACCCGGGGGAACAATCAGCCCCAGCATTTT
>TRBJ2-5|TRBV12-3/TRBV12-4|-|TRBD2
CASSAQTSGRAGGETQYF
TGTGCCAGCAGTGCCCAGACTAGCGGGAGGGCCGGAGGAGAGACCCAGTACTTC
>TRBJ1-2|TRBV11-2|-|-
CASSPKEERTVYGYTF
TGTGCCAGCAGCCCGAAGGAGGAACGGACGGTCTATGGCTACACCTTC
>TRBJ1-1|TRBV2|-|-
CASILERLRDTEAFF
TGTGCCAGCATCCTAGAGCGGCTGAGGGACACTGAAGCTTTCTTT
>TRBJ1-2|TRBV3-1|many|-
CASSQADTGVYGYTF
TGTGCCAGCAGCCAGGCGGACACTGGAGTCTATGGCTACACCTTC
>TRBJ2-7|TRBV6-2/TRBV6-3|many|-
CASSSQGAGFYEQYF
TGTGCCAGCAGCTCCCAGGGTGCGGGATTCTACGAGCAGTACTTC
>TRBJ1-2|TRBV3-1|many|-
CASSLRTMSYGYTF
TGTGCCAGCAGCCTTCGGACAATGTCCTATGGCTACACCTTC
>TRBJ2-7|TRBV7-2|-|TRBD1
CASSWDRGYYEQYF
TGTGCCAGCAGCTGGGACAGGGGTTACTACGAGCAGTACTTC
>TRBJ2-7|TRBV6-1|-|TRBD1
CASSTAGTGGLGEQYF
TGTGCCAGCTCAACCGCCGGGACAGGGGGTTTGGGCGAGCAGTACTTC
>TRBJ1-1|TRBV28|-|-
CASSRPLGGNTEAFF
TGTGCCAGCAGTCGCCCATTAGGGGGGAACACTGAAGCTTTCTTT
>TRBJ1-1|TRBV28|-|-
CASSSSPPRALPRGTFF
TGTGCCAGCAGCTCAAGCCCCCCTCGGGCGCTCCCGCGGGGAACTTTCTTT
>TRBJ1-2|TRBV30|many|TRBD1
CAWSETGTGGFVGGYTF
TGTGCCTGGAGTGAGACCGGGACAGGGGGCTTTGTTGGTGGCTACACCTTC
>TRBJ2-7|TRBV12-3/TRBV12-4|many|-
CASSTGTLLAYEQYF
TGTGCCAGCAGCACCGGGACCCTACTGGCCTACGAGCAGTACTTC
>TRBJ2-7|TRBV28|-|-
CASSEDISYEQYF
TGTGCCAGCAGTGAAGACATCTCCTACGAGCAGTACTTC
>TRBJ1-1|TRBV15|many|-
CATSRDPSTEAFF
TGTGCCACCAGCAGAGATCCCTCCACTGAAGCTTTCTTT
>TRBJ2-5|TRBV6-2/TRBV6-3|-|-
CASSYSGRAVETQYF
TGTGCCAGCAGTTACTCCGGCAGGGCGGTGGAGACCCAGTACTTC
>TRBJ2-7|TRBV28|many|-
CATLRGGVEQYF
TGTGCCACCCTTAGGGGGGGTGTCGAGCAGTACTTC
>TRBJ2-5|TRBV12-3/TRBV12-4|-|TRBD1
CASSQRGPETQYF
TGTGCCAGCAGTCAAAGGGGGCCGGAGACCCAGTACTTC
>TRBJ2-5|TRBV27|-|-
CASSSYPLQYQETQYF
TGTGCCAGCAGTTCCTACCCCCTACAGTACCAAGAGACCCAGTACTTC
>TRBJ2-7|TRBV18|-|-
CASSPVDSSYEQYF
TGTGCCAGCTCACCAGTGGACAGCTCCTACGAGCAGTACTTC
>TRBJ2-7|TRBV19|-|TRBD1
CARQGNEQYF
TGTGCCCGACAGGGAAACGAGCAGTACTTC
>TRBJ2-7|TRBV6-2/TRBV6-3|many|TRBD1
CASSSMDRNNEQYF
TGTGCCAGCAGCTCAATGGACAGGAACAACGAGCAGTACTTC
>TRBJ2-4|TRBV6-1|many|-
CASSELVGNIQYF
TGTGCCAGCAGTGAGTTGGTCGGAAACATTCAGTACTTC
>TRBJ2-7|TRBV20-1|-|TRBD2
CSAARLAGSSYEQYF
TGCAGTGCCGCCCGGCTAGCGGGTAGCTCCTACGAGCAGTACTTC
>TRBJ2-4|TRBV27|many|-
CASSLREWDIQYF
TGTGCCAGCAGTTTGAGGGAGTGGGACATTCAGTACTTC
>TRBJ1-6|TRBV27|-|-
CASSSLRATDSPLHF
TGTGCCAGCTCCTCACTGCGGGCAACGGACTCACCCCTCCACTTT
>TRBJ2-7|TRBV6-5|few|TRBD2
CASSSGRTSGFPYEQYF
TGTGCCAGCAGTTCTGGCAGGACTAGCGGATTTCCCTACGAGCAGTACTTC
>TRBJ2-7|TRBV5-1|-|-
CASSLAGPMIYEQYF
TGCGCCAGCAGCTTGGCCGGGCCCATGATCTACGAGCAGTACTTC
>TRBJ2-2|TRBV30|many|-
CAWSRSGGANTGELFF
TGTGCCTGGAGTAGGAGTGGCGGGGCGAACACCGGGGAGCTGTTTTTT
>TRBJ2-5|TRBV30|many|-
CAWRALTARPETQYF
TGTGCCTGGAGAGCCCTAACTGCGCGGCCAGAGACCCAGTACTTC
>TRBJ2-7|TRBV7-2|many|-
CASTPPAGYEQYF
TGTGCCAGCACCCCCCCCGCAGGTTACGAGCAGTACTTC
>TRBJ2-7|TRBV28|-|TRBD1
CASSHPGTGVYEQYF
TGTGCCAGCAGCCATCCCGGGACAGGGGTTTACGAGCAGTACTTC
>TRBJ2-5|TRBV28|-|-
CASSFIAYQETQYF
TGTGCCAGCAGTTTTATAGCATACCAAGAGACCCAGTACTTC
>TRBJ1-5|TRBV29-1|-|-
CSVRNREGQPQHF
TGCAGCGTTCGGAACAGGGAGGGTCAGCCCCAGCATTTT
>TRBJ1-5|TRBV12-3/TRBV12-4|-|-
CASSLVRGHQPQHF
TGTGCCAGCAGTTTGGTCCGGGGTCACCAGCCCCAGCATTTT
>TRBJ2-7|TRBV24-1|many|-
CATSDLAGIYEQYF
TGTGCCACCAGTGATTTGGCCGGAATCTACGAGCAGTACTTC
>TRBJ2-7|TRBV11-2|-|TRBD2
CASSLGSSAGALYEQYF
TGTGCCAGCAGCTTAGGGTCATCAGCGGGGGCCCTCTACGAGCAGTACTTC
>TRBJ2-7|TRBV12-3/TRBV12-4|many|TRBD2
CASGVAGGREQYF
TGTGCCAGCGGAGTAGCGGGAGGTCGCGAGCAGTACTTC
>TRBJ2-7|TRBV6-1|many|-
CASSQNSVSPQYF
TGTGCCAGCAGTCAAAATAGCGTCTCGCCGCAGTACTTC
>TRBJ2-7|TRBV30|-|-
CAWSVGQTGLEQYF
TGTGCCTGGAGTGTGGGCCAGACCGGGCTGGAGCAGTACTTC
>TRBJ2-2|TRBV6-4|many|-
CASRGSINTGELFF
TGTGCCAGCAGAGGGTCAATTAACACCGGGGAGCTGTTTTTT
>TRBJ2-4|TRBV11-2|many|-
CASSLDYGGSRIQYF
TGTGCCAGCAGCTTAGATTATGGGGGGTCGCGCATTCAGTACTTC
>TRBJ2-7|TRBV6-2/TRBV6-3|-|TRBD2
CASSYLSGRSAGEQYF
TGTGCCAGCAGTTACTTGAGCGGGAGATCGGCGGGCGAGCAGTACTTC
>TRBJ2-5|TRBV7-2|many|-
CASSPQGGGGETQYF
TGTGCCAGCAGCCCTCAGGGCGGCGGTGGAGAGACCCAGTACTTC